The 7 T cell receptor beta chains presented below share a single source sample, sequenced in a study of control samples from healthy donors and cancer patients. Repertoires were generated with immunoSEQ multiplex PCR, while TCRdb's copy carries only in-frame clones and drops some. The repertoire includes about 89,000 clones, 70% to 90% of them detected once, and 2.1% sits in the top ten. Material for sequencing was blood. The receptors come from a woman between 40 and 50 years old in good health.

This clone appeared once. DNA of the CDR3: TGTGCCAGCAGCGTAGACGACGGGGGAGATACAGATACGCAGTATTTT. The encoded protein is CASSVDDGGDTDTQYF. This sequence joins TRBV9 and TRBJ2-3; perhaps TRBD2 as D (6 bases). Trimming removed 0 bases at V and 3 bases at J, with 14 bases between. The germline V gene has CDR1 SGDLS and CDR2 YYNGEE. CDR3 length: 16 residues.

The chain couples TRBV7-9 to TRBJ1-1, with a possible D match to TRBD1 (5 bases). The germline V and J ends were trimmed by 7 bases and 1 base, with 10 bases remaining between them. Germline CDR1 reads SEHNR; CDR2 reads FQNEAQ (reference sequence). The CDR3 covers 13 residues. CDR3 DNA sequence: TGTGCCAGCAACCGGGGCGGGAACACTGAAGCTTTCTTT. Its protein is CASNRGGNTEAFF. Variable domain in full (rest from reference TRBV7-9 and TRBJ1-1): DTGVSQNPRHKITKRGQNVTFRCDPISEHNRLYWYRQTLGQGPEFLTYFQNEAQLEKSRLLSDRFSAERPKGSFSTLEIQRTEQGDSAMYLCASNRGGNTEAFFGQGTRLTVV.

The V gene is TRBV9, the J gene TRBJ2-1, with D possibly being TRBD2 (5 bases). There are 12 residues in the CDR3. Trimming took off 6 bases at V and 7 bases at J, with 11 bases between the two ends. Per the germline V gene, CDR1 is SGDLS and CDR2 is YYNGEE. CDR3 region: CASTPGGNEQFF. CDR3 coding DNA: TGTGCCAGCACCCCCGGCGGGAATGAGCAGTTCTTC.

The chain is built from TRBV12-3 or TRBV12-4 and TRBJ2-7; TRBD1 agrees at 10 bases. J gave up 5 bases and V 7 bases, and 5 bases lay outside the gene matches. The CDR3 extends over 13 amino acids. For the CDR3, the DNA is TGTGCCAGCACCTTGGGACAGGGGAACGAGCAGTACTTC. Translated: CASTLGQGNEQYF.

The CDR3 region has the DNA TGCGCCAGCAGCTTGGACAGGGACTATGGCTACACCTTC. Its protein product is CASSLDRDYGYTF. The rearrangement uses TRBV5-1 and TRBJ1-2, with D perhaps TRBD1 (6 bases). The ends were cut back, 0 bases at V and 3 bases at J, with 6 bases in the middle. Germline V gene lookup returns CDR1 SGHRS and CDR2 YFSETQ. The CDR3 is made up of 13 amino acids.

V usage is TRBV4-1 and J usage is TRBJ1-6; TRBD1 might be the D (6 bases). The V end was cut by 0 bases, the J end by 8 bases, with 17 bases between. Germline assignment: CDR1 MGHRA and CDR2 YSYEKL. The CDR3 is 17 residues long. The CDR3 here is CASSQDPVGGTDSPLHF. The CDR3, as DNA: TGCGCCAGCAGCCAAGATCCGGTGGGGGGCACTGATTCACCCCTCCACTTT.

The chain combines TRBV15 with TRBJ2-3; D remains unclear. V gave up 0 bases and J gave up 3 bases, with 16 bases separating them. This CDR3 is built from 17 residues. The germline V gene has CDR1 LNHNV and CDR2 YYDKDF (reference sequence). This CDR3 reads CATSRDRVVTGTDTQYF. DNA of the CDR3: TGTGCCACCAGCAGAGATAGGGTGGTGACTGGTACAGATACGCAGTATTTT. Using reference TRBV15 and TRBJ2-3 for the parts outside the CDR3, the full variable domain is DAMVIQNPRYQVTQFGKPVTLSCSQTLNHNVMYWYQQKSSQAPKLLFHYYDKDFNNEADTPDNFQSRRPNTSFCFLDIRSPGLGDTAMYLCATSRDRVVTGTDTQYFGPGTRLTVL.